These 16 T cell receptor beta chains were all obtained from the same sample, sequenced in a study of blood T cell repertoires in COVID-19. Libraries were prepared by immunoSEQ multiplex PCR; TCRdb keeps only in-frame clonotypes and omits some of them. This sample carries approximately 60,000 clones, approximately 84% of them seen once, and the ten largest clones take roughly 3.2%. The sample consisted of peripheral blood. Receptors were obtained from a man aged 45-65 years with active COVID-19.

This clone has only one observation. The CDR3 sequence is CASSPREGRSEQFF. CDR3 DNA: TGTGCCAGCAGCCCCCGGGAGGGTCGGAGTGAGCAGTTCTTC. The genes are TRBV5-4 and TRBJ2-1; TRBD2 matches at 8 bases. From germline, CDR1 is SGHNT and CDR2 YYREEE (reference sequence). This CDR3 is built from 14 residues. Losses at the gene ends were 4 bases for V and 9 bases for J; bases not matched to a gene: 9.

As regards this clone: The identical CDR3 is also encoded by other nucleotide sequences in the sample. The chain links TRBV3-1 (or the pseudogene TRBV3-2) to TRBJ1-2; the D gene is possibly TRBD1 (5 bases). Trimming left V 0 bases short and J 2 bases short, with 7 bases between. Per germline, CDR1 LGHDT and CDR2 YNNKEL (reference sequence). This CDR3 spans 14 amino acids. As DNA, the CDR3 is TGTGCCAGCAGCCAAGATGCAGGGAACTATGGCTACACCTTC. This gives the protein CASSQDAGNYGYTF.

This clone was detected a few times. V gene TRBV28 combines with J gene TRBJ1-2; weak D call: TRBD1 (6 bases). Germline CDR1 and CDR2: MDHEN and SYDVKM. This CDR3 has 14 residues. Trimming took off 4 bases at V and 2 bases at J, with 11 bases between the two ends. CDR3 coding DNA: TGTGCCAGCAGTTCTCAGGGGCCAAACTATGGCTACACCTTC. Encoded protein: CASSSQGPNYGYTF.

The CDR3 reads CASSYGQYNSPLHF. CDR3 bases: TGCGCCAGCAGCTACGGACAGTATAATTCACCCCTCCACTTT. The chain carries TRBV5-1 and TRBJ1-6; possible D gene TRBD1, 6 bases. This CDR3 has 14 amino acids. Trimming took off 3 bases at V and 4 bases at J, with 8 bases between the two ends. Germline CDR1 SGHRS, CDR2 YFSETQ. The full variable domain, with the rest looked up from reference TRBV5-1 and TRBJ1-6, is KAGVTQTPRYLIKTRGQQVTLSCSPISGHRSVSWYQQTPGQGLQFLFEYFSETQRNKGNFPGRFSGRQFSNSRSEMNVSTLELGDSALYLCASSYGQYNSPLHFGNGTRLTVT.

This chain uses TRBV5-8 with TRBJ1-5; no definite D call. Looked up from germline, CDR1 is SGHTS and CDR2 is YDEGEE. The CDR3 runs to 16 residues. V lost 4 bases and J 0 bases, leaving 14 bases between the germline ends. CDR3 nucleotides: TGTGCCAGCAGCATGCGAGGCGCTTATAGCAATCAGCCCCAGCATTTT. It specifies CASSMRGAYSNQPQHF.

The chain links TRBV6-2 or TRBV6-3 to TRBJ2-5, with TRBD2 matching 8 bases. Germline CDR1 reads MNHEY; CDR2 reads SVGEGT. This CDR3 is built from 16 residues. The trim removed 6 bases at V and 7 bases at J, leaving 16 bases unmatched. For the CDR3, the DNA is TGTGCCAGCAGCGGAGTCAGTAGCGGGACCCCGGGGACCCAGTACTTC. It codes for CASSGVSSGTPGTQYF.

V is TRBV10-2 and J is TRBJ2-3; 8 bases are a match to TRBD2. V shed 8 bases, J shed 3 bases, and the junction held 7 bases outside the gene matches. There are 14 residues in the CDR3. Germline V gives CDR1 WSHSY, CDR2 SAAADI. The CDR3 is CASRSAGGTDTQYF. The CDR3 coding sequence is TGCGCCAGCCGGAGTGCGGGAGGAACAGATACGCAGTATTTT.

J is TRBJ1-5 and V is TRBV11-2; the match to TRBD1 covers 7 bases. Unmatched junction bases numbered 9, after V lost 2 bases and J lost 5 bases. The CDR3 contains 16 residues. Germline CDR1 SGHAT, CDR2 FQNNGV. CDR3: CASSLSGGGLYQPQHF. CDR3 DNA sequence: TGTGCCAGCAGCTTATCAGGGGGAGGATTGTATCAGCCCCAGCATTTT.

The rearrangement links TRBV7-3 to TRBJ2-5; 7 nucleotides match TRBD2. This CDR3 has 15 residues. The V segment lost 1 base and the J segment 5 bases; nucleotides outside the gene matches: 7. CDR1 and CDR2 (germline): SGHTA, FQGTGA. CDR3 protein: CASSLKIGLGETQYF. The CDR3 DNA reads TGTGCCAGCAGCTTAAAGATCGGACTAGGGGAGACCCAGTACTTC. The complete variable domain, with remaining parts taken from reference TRBV7-3 and TRBJ2-5, reads GAGVSQTPSNKVTEKGKYVELRCDPISGHTALYWYRQSLGQGPEFLIYFQGTGAADDSGLPNDRFFAVRPEGSVSTLKIQRTERGDSAVYLCASSLKIGLGETQYFGPGTRLLVL.

DNA of the CDR3: TGTGCCAGCAGCGTAAGAGGGACAACCACCGGGGAGCTGTTTTTT. Its protein product is CASSVRGTTTGELFF. The chain recombines TRBV9 with TRBJ2-2; maybe TRBD1 (6 bases). Germline V CDR1 and CDR2: SGDLS, YYNGEE. Trimming removed 1 base from V and 4 bases from J, with 11 bases in between. There are 15 residues in the CDR3.

V gene TRBV5-1 combines with J gene TRBJ2-7, with 7 bases fitting TRBD1. Germline CDR1 and CDR2: SGHRS and YFSETQ. The CDR3 totals 15 residues. The V gene end was trimmed by 4 bases and the J gene end by 3 bases; junction bases not matched to a gene: 10. The CDR3 loop reads CASSGTPGTDYEQYF. The CDR3 DNA follows: TGCGCCAGCAGCGGAACCCCCGGGACAGACTACGAGCAGTACTTC.

This clone appeared a few times. The chain has TRBV9 and TRBJ1-2; D not resolved. The CDR3 runs to 13 residues. The ends were cut back, 2 bases at V and 5 bases at J, with 10 bases in the middle. CDR1 and CDR2 (germline): SGDLS, YYNGEE. CDR3 nucleotide sequence: TGTGCCAGCAGCGTCACAGCGGGATATGGCTACACCTTC. Encoded protein: CASSVTAGYGYTF.

The chain is built from TRBV18 and TRBJ2-7; D is perhaps TRBD2 (5 bases). Germline-derived CDR1 and CDR2 are KGHSH and LQKENI. V lost 6 bases, J lost 2 bases, and 17 bases lay in between. The CDR3 contains 15 residues. The CDR3 region is CASSTPEGFPYEQYF. The CDR3 DNA sequence: TGTGCCAGCTCGACCCCTGAGGGTTTTCCCTACGAGCAGTACTTC.

J is TRBJ1-1 and V is TRBV7-6; 7 bases align to TRBD1. Looked up from germline, CDR1 is SGHVS and CDR2 is FNYEAQ. This CDR3 comprises 15 residues. Trimming removed 5 bases from V and 0 bases from J; junction bases left unmatched: 6. The CDR3 nucleotides are TGTGCCAGCAGCCCCGGGGACAGACTGAACACTGAAGCTTTCTTT. Translated: CASSPGDRLNTEAFF.

J is TRBJ2-5 and V is TRBV12-5; 7 bases align to TRBD1. V lost 4 bases, J lost 2 bases, and 10 bases stayed unmatched. CDR3 length: 16 residues. Per germline, CDR1 LGHNT and CDR2 FRNRAP. The CDR3 DNA reads as TGTGCTAGTGGTTCGAGAGTGTACAGGGGACAAGAGACCCAGTACTTC. Its protein product is CASGSRVYRGQETQYF.

V gene TRBV27 combines with J gene TRBJ2-5; 13 bases align to TRBD2. Trimming removed 5 bases from V and 4 bases from J; junction bases left unmatched: 7. CDR3 length: 16 residues. Germline V CDR1 and CDR2: MNHEY, SMNVEV (reference sequence). The DNA for the CDR3 is TGTGCCAGCAGTCCCAGGGGACTAGCGGGATTAGAGACCCAGTACTTC. The encoded protein is CASSPRGLAGLETQYF.